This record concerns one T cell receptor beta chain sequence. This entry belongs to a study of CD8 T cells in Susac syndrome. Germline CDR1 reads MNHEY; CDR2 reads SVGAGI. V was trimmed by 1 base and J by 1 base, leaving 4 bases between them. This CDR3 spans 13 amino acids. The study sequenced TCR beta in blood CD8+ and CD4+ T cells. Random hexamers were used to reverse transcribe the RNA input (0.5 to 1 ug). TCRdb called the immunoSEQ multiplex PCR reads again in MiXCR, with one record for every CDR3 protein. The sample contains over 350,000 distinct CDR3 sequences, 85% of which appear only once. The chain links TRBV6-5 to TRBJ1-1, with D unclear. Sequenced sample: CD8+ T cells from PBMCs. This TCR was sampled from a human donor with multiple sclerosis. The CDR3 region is CASSYLENTEAFF. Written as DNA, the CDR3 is TGTGCCAGCAGTTACTTAGAGAACACTGAAGCTTTCTTT.